The 3 T cell receptor beta chains below were found in one sample sequenced in a study of tumor-infiltrating lymphocytes in primary liver carcinoma. Without any cell sorting, about 18-30 mg of bulk tissue yielded co-extracted RNA and DNA. With a constant-region primer, TCR beta cDNA was made from approximately 520 ng of total RNA. Investigators got TCR beta libraries out of three nested multiplex PCR rounds, done with slightly modified ARM-PCR. TRBV1-TRBV30 forward primers and a C-beta reverse primer were used in the first two PCR rounds, which each ran for 10 cycles. TCRdb ran MiXCR on the multiplex PCR reads and lists one entry per CDR3 protein. The sample holds about 30,000 distinct CDR3 sequences, 70% to 80% seen once. Input material: liver tumor tissue from sampling region 3. Indicated subset: tumor region T3, left-lateral pole. These receptors came from a woman in her 30s with primary liver carcinoma and hepatitis B virus infection.

V usage is TRBV11-2 and J usage is TRBJ2-1; no clear D. V was shortened by 11 bases and J by 4 bases, with 21 bases between the two germline ends. The CDR3 covers 15 residues. Germline V CDR1 and CDR2: SGHAT, FQNNGV. In nucleotides, the CDR3 is TGTGCCGGCAACTCCTTACCCCATGGGTACAATGAGCAGTTCTTC. As protein: CAGNSLPHGYNEQFF.

The rearrangement joins TRBV11-3 to TRBJ2-5; TRBD2 might be the D (6 bases). The CDR3 consists of 12 residues. V dropped 7 bases and J dropped 7 bases, with 13 bases sitting between them. CDR1 and CDR2 from the germline V gene are SGHNT and YENEEA. The CDR3 DNA reads as TGTGCCAGCATACCGAACGGGGGGACCCAGTACTTC. It specifies CASIPNGGTQYF.

Note on this clonotype: The junction does not match germline at one end; this may be a read error. The chain uses TRBV5-4 and TRBJ2-3, with a weak D call TRBD1 (5 bases). The CDR3 runs 17 residues. From germline, CDR1 is SGHNT and CDR2 YYREEE (reference sequence). The CDR3 sequence is CASSIDGHPPPTNTQCF. The CDR3 coding sequence is TGTGCCAGCAGCATAGACGGACACCCTCCACCCACAAATACGCAGTGTTTT.